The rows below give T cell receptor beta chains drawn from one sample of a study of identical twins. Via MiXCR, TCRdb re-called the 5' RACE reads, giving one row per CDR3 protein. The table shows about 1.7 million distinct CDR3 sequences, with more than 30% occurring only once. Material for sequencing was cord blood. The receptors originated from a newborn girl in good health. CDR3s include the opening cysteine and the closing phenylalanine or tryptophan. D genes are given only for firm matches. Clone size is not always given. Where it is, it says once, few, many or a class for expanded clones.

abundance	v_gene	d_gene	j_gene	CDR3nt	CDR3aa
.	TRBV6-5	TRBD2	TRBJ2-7	TGTGCCAGCAGTCCAACCTGGACTAGCGTGGACGAGCAGTACTTC	CASSPTWTSVDEQYF
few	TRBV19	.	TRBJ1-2	TGTGCCAGTAGTATGAGCACGGAATATGGCTACACCTTC	CASSMSTEYGYTF
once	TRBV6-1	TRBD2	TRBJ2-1	TGTGCCAGCAGTGAATATTGGGCTAGCGGGCCGAAAGAGACCCAGTTCTTC	CASSEYWASGPKETQFF
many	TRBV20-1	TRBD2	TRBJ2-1	TGCAGTGCACTAGCGGGACTAAAGTTCTTC	CSALAGLKFF
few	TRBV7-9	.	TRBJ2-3	TGTGCCAGCAGCCATAGTTGGACAGATACGCAGTATTTT	CASSHSWTDTQYF
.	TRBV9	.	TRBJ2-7	TGTGCCAGCAGAAAAGAGGGGGGGAGCTCCTACAATGAGCAGTACTTC	CASRKEGGSSYNEQYF
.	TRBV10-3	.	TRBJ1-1	TGTGCCATCAGTGAAGAGACAGGCCTCGAAGCTTTCTTT	CAISEETGLEAFF
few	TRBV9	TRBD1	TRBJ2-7	TGTGCCAGCAGCGCCTTGACCGGGACAGGGTACCACGAGCAGTACTTC	CASSALTGTGYHEQYF
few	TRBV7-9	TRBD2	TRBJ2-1	TGTGCCAGCAGCGAGGGACTAGTTAGGGAAAGCTCCTACAATGAGCAGTTCTTC	CASSEGLVRESSYNEQFF
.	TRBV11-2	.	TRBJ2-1	TGTGCCAGCGCCCTGGGGGTACGGTCCTACAATGAGCAGTTCTTC	CASALGVRSYNEQFF
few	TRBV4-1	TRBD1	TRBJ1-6	TGCGCCAGCAGCCAAGGACAGGGGGCAAGTAATTCACCCCTCCACTTT	CASSQGQGASNSPLHF
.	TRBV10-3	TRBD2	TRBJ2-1	TGTGCCATCAGTGGGGCTAGCGGGGGGGCGGCTGAGCAGTTCTTC	CAISGASGGAAEQFF
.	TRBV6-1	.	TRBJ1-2	TGTGCCAGCAGTGATATAGCTAACTATGGCTACACCTTC	CASSDIANYGYTF
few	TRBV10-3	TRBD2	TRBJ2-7	TGTGCCATCAGTGAGTCGAGTCCACTAGCGGGAGTCGAGCAGTACTTC	CAISESSPLAGVEQYF
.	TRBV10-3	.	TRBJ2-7	TGTGCCATCAGTGTGGACGGATCTTCCTACGAGCAGTACTTC	CAISVDGSSYEQYF
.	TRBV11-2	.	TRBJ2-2	TGTGCCAGCAGCTTACAAATGTCGGCCGGGGAGCTGTTTTTT	CASSLQMSAGELFF
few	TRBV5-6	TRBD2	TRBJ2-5	TGTGCCAGCAGCTTTCTACTAGCGGGAGAGACCCAGTACTTC	CASSFLLAGETQYF
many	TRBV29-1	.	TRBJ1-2	TGCAGCGTTGGTTCCCTAGGGCAGGCCGACGACTATGGCTACACCTTC	CSVGSLGQADDYGYTF
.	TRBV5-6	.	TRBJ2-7	TGTGCCAGCAGCTTGAGGGCAGGCCTTATCGGGTTCTACGAGCAGTACTTC	CASSLRAGLIGFYEQYF
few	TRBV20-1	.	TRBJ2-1	TGCAGTGCTAGAGCCCCGTACTACAATGAGCAGTTCTTC	CSARAPYYNEQFF
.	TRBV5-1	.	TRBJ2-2	TGCGCCAGCAGCTTGGATACGCGGCTTCACACCGGGGAGCTGTTTTTT	CASSLDTRLHTGELFF
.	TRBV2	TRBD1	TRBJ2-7	TGTGCCAGCACCCGACAGGGTTACTACGAGCAGTACTTC	CASTRQGYYEQYF
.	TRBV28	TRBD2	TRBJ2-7	TGTGCCAGCAGTTTTACCAGGACTAGCGTTTACTCCTACGAGCAGTACTTC	CASSFTRTSVYSYEQYF
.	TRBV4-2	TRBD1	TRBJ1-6	TGTGCCAGCAGCGCCCGACAGGGGGCAAATTCACCCCTCCACTTT	CASSARQGANSPLHF
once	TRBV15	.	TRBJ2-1	TGTGCCACCAGTCTAACTGAGCGGGCCGACCTCAGTCCGGAGCGGTTCTTC	CATSLTERADLSPERFF
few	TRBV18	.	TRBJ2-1	TGTGCCAGCTCACCAGGGGAAACTTGGAGAGAGTTCTTC	CASSPGETWREFF
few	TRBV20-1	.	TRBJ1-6	TGCAGTGCTAGGGATTCGAGCTCCTATAATTCACCCCTCCACTTT	CSARDSSSYNSPLHF
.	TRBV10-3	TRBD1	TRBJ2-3	TGTGCCATGGCGACAGGGATCCCAGATACGCAGTATTTT	CAMATGIPDTQYF
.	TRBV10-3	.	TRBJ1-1	TGTGCCATCTGGGGGGGTACGAACACTGAAGCTTTCTTT	CAIWGGTNTEAFF
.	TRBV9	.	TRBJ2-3	TGTGCCAGCAGCGTATTCGCCTCAGGGGATACGCAGTATTTT	CASSVFASGDTQYF
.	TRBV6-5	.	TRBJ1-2	TGTGCCAGCAGCCCGGACCGAAACTATGGCTACAACTTC	CASSPDRNYGYNF
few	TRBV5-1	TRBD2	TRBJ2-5	TGCGCCAGCAGCTTGCTACATCCTTCCGGGACTAGCGGGAGGAAGACCCAGTACTTC	CASSLLHPSGTSGRKTQYF
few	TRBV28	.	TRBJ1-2	TGTGCCAGCAGTTTAACGCCCAGCTATGGCTACACCTTC	CASSLTPSYGYTF
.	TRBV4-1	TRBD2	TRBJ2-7	TGCGCCAGCAGCCAAGGTCGTAGCGGGGGCTCCTACAATGAGCAGTACTTC	CASSQGRSGGSYNEQYF
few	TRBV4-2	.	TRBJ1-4	TGTGCCAGCAGTTTATCCCAGGCAACTAATGAAAAACTGTTTTTT	CASSLSQATNEKLFF
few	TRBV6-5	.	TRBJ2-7	TGTGCCAGCAGTTACTCGAAATATGGGGGCTACGAGCAGTACTTC	CASSYSKYGGYEQYF
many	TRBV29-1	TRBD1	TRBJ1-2	TGCAGCGCACTAGAGGGACAGCCGAACTATGGCTACACCTTC	CSALEGQPNYGYTF